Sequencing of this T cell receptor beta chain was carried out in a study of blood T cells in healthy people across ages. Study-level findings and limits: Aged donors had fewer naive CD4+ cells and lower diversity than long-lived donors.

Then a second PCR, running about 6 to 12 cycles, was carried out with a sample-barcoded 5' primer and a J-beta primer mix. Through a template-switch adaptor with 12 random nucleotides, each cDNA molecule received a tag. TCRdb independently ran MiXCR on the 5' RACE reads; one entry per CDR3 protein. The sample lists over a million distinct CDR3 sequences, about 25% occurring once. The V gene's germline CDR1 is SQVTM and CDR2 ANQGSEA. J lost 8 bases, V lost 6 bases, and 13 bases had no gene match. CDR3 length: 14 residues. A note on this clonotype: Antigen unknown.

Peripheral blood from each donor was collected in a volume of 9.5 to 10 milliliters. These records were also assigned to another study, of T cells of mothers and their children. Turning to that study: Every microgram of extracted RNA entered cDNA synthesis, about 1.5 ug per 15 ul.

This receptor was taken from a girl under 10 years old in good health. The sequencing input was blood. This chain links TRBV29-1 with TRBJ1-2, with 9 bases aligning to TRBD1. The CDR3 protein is CSVGPGQGTGGYTF. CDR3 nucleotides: TGCAGCGTGGGCCCGGGACAGGGTACGGGAGGCTACACCTTC.